This TCR beta chain derives from a study of blood T cell repertoires in COVID-19. The overall study: The United States, Italy and Spain provided the acute and convalescent COVID-19 samples. In each case, the material was cDNA or gDNA derived from T cells, B-cell-depleted T cells, or PBMCs.

V lost 6 bases to trimming and J lost 7 bases, with 12 bases between them. Germline CDR1 SNHLY, CDR2 FYNNEI. This CDR3 spans 13 amino acids. Patients from Seattle were sampled longitudinally, starting during active infection. Per the authors' pipeline: Amplification with reference gene primers provided the estimates of nucleated cell counts. The method was immunoSEQ multiplex PCR; TCRdb's version includes in-frame clones alone and lacks a portion of them. The V and J calls and clone size are taken from that table; D and trimming were inferred from the DNA. The sample contains about 56,000 clones, roughly 89% of which appear only once. This clone turned up a few times.

This clonotype originated in a woman aged 55-70 years with COVID-19, enrolled during active disease. Sequencing input: peripheral blood. J is TRBJ1-4 and V is TRBV2; D gene ambiguous. The CDR3 loop is CASRLQSPEKLFF. Here the CDR3 DNA reads TGTGCCAGCAGGTTACAGAGTCCTGAAAAACTGTTTTTT.